Only a few counts were recorded for the clone carrying this T cell receptor (beta chain). Per the original methods: The assay estimated nucleated cells by amplifying reference gene primers. Measured with immunoSEQ multiplex PCR; TCRdb has only the in-frame clones, and not every one. Clone size and the V and J calls come from that table; the DNA yielded D and trimming. The table records 110,000 or so clones, approximately 83% of them present only once. The entry originates in a study of blood T cell repertoires in COVID-19. Study details: Samples came from the United States, Italy and Spain, spanning acute and convalescent COVID-19. T cells, B-cell-depleted T cells, or PBMCs provided the cDNA or gDNA that served as material.

The CDR3 is 13 residues long. V dropped 7 bases and J dropped 8 bases, with 15 bases sitting between them. The V gene's germline CDR1 is LGHNT and CDR2 FRNRAP. This chain uses TRBV12-5 with TRBJ2-4; D may be TRBD2 (5 bases). The receptor was derived from a man over 45 with acute or convalescent COVID-19. Sequenced: peripheral blood. CDR3 nucleotides: TGTGCTAGTGCCCCTACCGACGGGGACATTCAGTACTTC. The encoded protein is CASAPTDGDIQYF.